Sequencing of this T cell receptor (beta chain) was carried out in a study of Graves' ophthalmopathy and Graves' hyperthyroidism. The study excluded patients with other autoimmune diseases, uncontrolled infections, pregnancy or lactation. Amplification targeted the TCR beta CDR3 regions, with RNA transcripts as the source material. Second-round multiplex PCR came after a first-round RT-PCR that employed HTBI primers. TCRdb redid the calling of the multiplex PCR reads with MiXCR, one entry per CDR3 protein. Found here are about 150,000 distinct CDR3 sequences, 37% of them singletons; the top ten hold about 5.8%. CDR3 length: 15 amino acids. Germline V lookup: CDR1 MDHEN, CDR2 SYDVKM. Trimming took off 6 bases at V and 2 bases at J, with 16 bases between the two ends. This clonotype was counted ten times or more.

The receptor was isolated from a woman in her 40s with Graves' ophthalmopathy. The sequenced sample was peripheral blood. This chain connects TRBV28 to TRBJ2-5; no firm D call. CDR3 bases: TGTGCCAGCAGCCGAAACCTGAGACAACAAGAGACCCAGTACTTC. Translating gives CASSRNLRQQETQYF.